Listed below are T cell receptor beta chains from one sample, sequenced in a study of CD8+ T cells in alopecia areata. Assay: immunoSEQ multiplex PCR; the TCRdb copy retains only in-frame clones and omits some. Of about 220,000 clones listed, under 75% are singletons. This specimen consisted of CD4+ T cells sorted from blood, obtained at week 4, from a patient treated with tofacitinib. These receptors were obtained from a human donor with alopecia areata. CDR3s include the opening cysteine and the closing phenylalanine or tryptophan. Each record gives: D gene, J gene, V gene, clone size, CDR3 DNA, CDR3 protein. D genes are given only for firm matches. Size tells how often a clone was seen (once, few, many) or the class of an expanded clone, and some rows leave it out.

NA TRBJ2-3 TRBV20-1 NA TGCAGTGCTAGGGCTAATCATACGCAGTATTTT CSARANHTQYF
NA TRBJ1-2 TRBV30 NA TGTGCCTGGAACCGGGACGCCGCTTACTATGGCTACACCTTC CAWNRDAAYYGYTF
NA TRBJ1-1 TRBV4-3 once TGCGCCAGCAGCCCAGACAGAACGTCACGAGCTTTCTTT CASSPDRTSRAFF
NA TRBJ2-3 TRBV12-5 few TGTGCTAGTGGTTTCGGCGAAAGCACAGATACGCAGTATTTT CASGFGESTDTQYF
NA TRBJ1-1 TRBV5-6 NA TGTGCCAGCAGCTTGAGGGCTTCTACCTTGAACACTGAAGCTTTCTTT CASSLRASTLNTEAFF
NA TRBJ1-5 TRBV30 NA TGTGCCTGGAGTGGACGGCGGGGGATTCAGCCCCAGCATTTT CAWSGRRGIQPQHF
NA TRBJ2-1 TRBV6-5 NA TGTGCCAGCAGTATGCGGGTTTCCTACAATGAGCAGTTCTTC CASSMRVSYNEQFF
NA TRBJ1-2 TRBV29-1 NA TGCAGCGGCCAGTATAACTATGGCTACACCTTC CSGQYNYGYTF
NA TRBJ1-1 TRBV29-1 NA TGCAGCGTTTGGTGGGCAGGCCGGGCCGAAGCTTTCTTT CSVWWAGRAEAFF
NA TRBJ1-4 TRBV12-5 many TGTGCTAGTGGTTTGATACTACCGGGACGGATTTATGAAAAACTGTTTTTT CASGLILPGRIYEKLFF
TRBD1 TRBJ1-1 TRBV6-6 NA TGTGCCAGCAGCCGACAGGGAATTGGGCGGGAAGCTTTCTTT CASSRQGIGREAFF
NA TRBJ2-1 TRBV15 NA TGTGCCACCGGGGGGACTCCCGGGGTGGGGAATGAGCAGTTCTTC CATGGTPGVGNEQFF
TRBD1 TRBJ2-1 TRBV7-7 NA TGTGCCAGCAGCTCTCAACAGGGGAATGAGCAGTTCTTC CASSSQQGNEQFF
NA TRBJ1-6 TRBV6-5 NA TGTGCCAGCAGTTACGCTGGGGTCTATAATTCACCCCTCCACTTT CASSYAGVYNSPLHF
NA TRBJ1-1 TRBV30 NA TGTGCCTGGAACTTCGGACAGTCGAACACTGAAGCTTTCTTT CAWNFGQSNTEAFF
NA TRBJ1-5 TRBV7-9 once TGTGCCAGCAGCTCCCAACCCATTGGATGGTGGGGCGGTCAGCCCCAGCATTTT CASSSQPIGWWGGQPQHF
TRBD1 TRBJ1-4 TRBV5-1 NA TGCGCCAGCAGCTTGGGAGATACAGGGGGCAGTGAAAAACTGTTTTTT CASSLGDTGGSEKLFF
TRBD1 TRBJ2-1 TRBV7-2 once TGTGCCAGCAGCTTTCGACAGGGGGACAATGAGCAGTTCTTC CASSFRQGDNEQFF
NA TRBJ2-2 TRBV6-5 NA NA CASTSDNTGELFF
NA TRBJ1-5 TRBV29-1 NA TGCAGCGTTATAGGACAGACCAATCAGCCCCAGCATTTT CSVIGQTNQPQHF
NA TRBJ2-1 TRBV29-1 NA TGCAGCGGTAGAACAGGGGCGGCGGGGAATGAGCAGTTCTTC CSGRTGAAGNEQFF
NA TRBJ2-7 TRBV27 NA TGTGCCAGCCGCACCGCCAGGTCTCAGTACTTC CASRTARSQYF